The next 27 T cell receptor beta chains were all read from a single sample in a study of CD8+CD57+ T cells in acquired aplastic anemia. Profiling of TCR beta VDJ combinations and CDR3 sequences used genomic DNA as template. TCRdb passed the reads through MiXCR, listing each CDR3 protein once. The profile shows just over 400,000 distinct CDR3 sequences, 55% to 75% of them singletons. Sample: sorted CD4+, CD8+, or CD8+CD57+ T cells (not recorded which) from PBMCs. The receptors shown here come from a human donor in good health, serving as a control.

This clonotype was seen many times. The CDR3 region is CASRPVAGVTGELFF. As DNA, the CDR3 is TGTGCCAGCAGACCAGTAGCGGGGGTCACCGGGGAGCTGTTTTTT. J is TRBJ2-2 and V is TRBV6-4; 9 positions agree with TRBD2. Trimming cost V 6 bases and J 4 bases; bases outside gene matches: 6. Germline V gene data show CDR1 as MRHNA and CDR2 as SNTAGT. The CDR3 sequence is 15 residues long.

About this clonotype: Sequence at one end of the junction differs from germline and may be a read error. The CDR3 sequence: CASSLTRGRLCNEF. In DNA, the CDR3 is TGTGCCAGCAGCTTAACGCGAGGAAGACTTTGCAATGAGTTC. This chain connects TRBV7-2 to TRBJ1-2; no clear D. The CDR3 loop spans 14 amino acids. Germline loops: CDR1 SGHTA, CDR2 FQGNSA.

This clonotype was detected many times. The V and J genes are TRBV9 and TRBJ2-3; 8 nucleotides align to TRBD2. The V gene end was trimmed by 3 bases and the J gene end by 4 bases; junction bases not matched to a gene: 10. This CDR3 comprises 16 residues. Germline V gives CDR1 SGDLS, CDR2 YYNGEE. This CDR3 reads CASSARGTSSADTQYF. DNA of the CDR3: TGTGCCAGCAGCGCCCGCGGGACTAGTTCGGCAGATACGCAGTATTTT.

This clonotype was recorded only once. J is TRBJ1-2 and V is TRBV7-2; D unclear. V lost 5 bases and J lost 7, with 17 bases in between. There are 14 residues in the CDR3. In germline, CDR1 is SGHTA, CDR2 FQGNSA. The chain's CDR3 is CASSPRYSAGGYTF. DNA for the CDR3: TGTGCCAGCAGCCCCCGCTACTCAGCGGGTGGCTACACCTTC.

To note about this clonotype: Given the absence of the conserved phenylalanine or tryptophan at the CDR3 end, a read error is likely. The DNA is omitted, as the CDR3 cannot be located on it reliably, and the CDR3 follows TCRdb's listing. The J gene is TRBJ1-5, the V gene TRBV7-6; the table gives TRBD1 as D, unverified against the DNA. Ends included, the CDR3 has 13 residues. Germline V lookup: CDR1 SGHVS, CDR2 FNYEAQ. The chain's CDR3 is CASSIWTGQGRDR.

This chain links TRBV7-2 with TRBJ1-1; weak D call: TRBD1 (6 bases). The CDR3 length is 15 residues. Germline V gene data show CDR1 as SGHTA and CDR2 as FQGNSA. Trimming took off 5 bases at V and 6 bases at J, with 19 bases between the two ends. The CDR3 DNA sequence: TGTGCCAGCAGCGGTCCCCGGGACATAAACCCTGAAGCTTTCTTT. This codes for CASSGPRDINPEAFF.

Notes on this clonotype: Being one base from a much bigger clone, this may be a read error. The rearrangement joins TRBV18 to TRBJ2-1; 7 bases line up with TRBD2. The CDR3 length is 14 residues. V was pared by 5 bases and J by 3 bases, with 4 bases of the junction left unmatched. Germline lookup yields CDR1 KGHSH and CDR2 LQKENI. CDR3 sequence reads: CASSGGGIYNEQFF. The CDR3 DNA is TGTGCCAGCTCAGGCGGGGGAATCTACAATGAGCAGTTCTTC.

The rearrangement uses TRBV25-1 and TRBJ2-3; TRBD2 aligns across 11 bases. The trim removed 6 bases at V and 2 bases at J, leaving 4 bases unmatched. In germline, CDR1 is MGHDK, CDR2 SYGVNS. The CDR3 is made up of 15 amino acids. The CDR3 sequence: CASRGSGGDTDTQYF. DNA of the CDR3: TGTGCCAGCAGGGGTAGCGGGGGGGACACAGATACGCAGTATTTT.

In regard to this clonotype: The junction departs from germline at one end; a sequencing error may be responsible. The chain couples TRBV5-1 to TRBJ2-5; D gene ambiguous. Germline V gene sequence: CDR1 SGHRS, CDR2 YFSETQ. CDR3 length equals 13 residues. CDR3 in amino acids: CASSLWASENQYF. The CDR3 nucleotides read TGCGCCAGCAGCTTGTGGGCTTCTGAGAACCAGTACTTC.

At least ten counts were recorded for this clonotype. The CDR3 coding sequence is TGTGCCAGCAGCTTAGGAGGACTAGCGGGCGTATCATACTACGAGCAGTACTTC. Translation: CASSLGGLAGVSYYEQYF. The chain joins TRBV7-8 to TRBJ2-7, with 11 bases fitting TRBD2. The V segment lost 1 base and the J segment 3 bases; nucleotides outside the gene matches: 11. This CDR3 is 18 amino acids long. Germline V gives CDR1 SGHVS, CDR2 FQNEAQ.

This chain links TRBV11-2 with TRBJ2-7; unclear D gene. With 1 base removed from V and 2 bases from J, the gap between germline ends came to 9 bases. The V gene's germline CDR1 is SGHAT and CDR2 FQNNGV. The CDR3 has 14 amino acids. The CDR3 here is CASSLVVCAYEQYF. As DNA, the CDR3 is TGTGCCAGCAGCTTAGTCGTTTGCGCCTACGAGCAGTACTTC.

This chain joins TRBV7-2 and TRBJ2-7; D might be TRBD1 or TRBD2, each matching 5 bases. With 5 bases removed from V and 4 bases from J, the gap between germline ends came to 21 bases. The CDR3 is made up of 16 amino acids. Germline CDR1 reads SGHTA; CDR2 reads FQGNSA. The chain's CDR3 is CASSQARGQLRYEQYF. The CDR3 DNA reads as TGTGCCAGCAGCCAGGCCCGGGGCCAACTCCGATACGAGCAGTACTTC.

The V gene is TRBV12-3 or TRBV12-4, the J gene TRBJ1-3; a weak D match, TRBD1 (6 bases). The CDR3 runs to 13 residues. Trimming shortened V by 5 bases and J by 4 bases, and 9 bases separated the two germline ends. DNA for the CDR3: TGTGCCAGCAGTCGGACAGCGGGAAACACCATATATTTT. Protein: CASSRTAGNTIYF.

The V call is TRBV25-1, the J call TRBJ1-2; D perhaps matches TRBD1 (6 bases). This CDR3 is 16 amino acids long. The germline CDR1 and CDR2 sequences are MGHDK and SYGVNS. Trimming pared 2 bases from V and 3 bases from J, leaving 16 bases between. In nucleotides, the CDR3 is TGTGCCAGCAGTGAAAACTGGGGACACGGGGACTATGGCTACACCTTC. Translation gives CASSENWGHGDYGYTF.

This clonotype was detected ten times or more. The chain is built from TRBV12-3 or TRBV12-4 and TRBJ1-6, with TRBD1 as a possible D gene (6 bases). The length of the CDR3 is 13 residues. V lost 6 bases and J 9 bases, leaving 12 bases between the germline ends. The CDR3 DNA reads TGTGCCAGCAGCAACAGGGAGGGTTCACCCCTCCACTTT. This sequence encodes CASSNREGSPLHF.

The CDR3 spells CASSLAANTGELFF. CDR3 coding DNA: TGTGCCAGCAGCTTAGCGGCAAACACCGGGGAGCTGTTTTTT. The chain employs TRBV7-9 and TRBJ2-2; D uncertain. Trimming cost V 0 bases and J 2 bases, with 4 bases left between them. Germline-derived CDR1 and CDR2 are SEHNR and FQNEAQ (reference sequence). The CDR3 length is 14 residues. The variable domain in full, with the rest retrieved from reference TRBV7-9 and TRBJ2-2, is DTGVSQNPRHKITKRGQNVTFRCDPISEHNRLYWYRQTLGQGPEFLTYFQNEAQLEKSRLLSDRFSAERPKGSFSTLEIQRTEQGDSAMYLCASSLAANTGELFFGEGSRLTVL.

This clonotype was seen a single time. This may stem from a read error, because a much larger clone lies one nucleotide away. The chain couples TRBV12-3 or TRBV12-4 to TRBJ1-1; D gene ambiguous. The CDR3 sequence is 13 residues long. CDR3 sequence: CASSMDLEAEASF. The CDR3 DNA reads as TGTGCCAGCAGTATGGACCTAGAGGCTGAAGCTTCCTTT.

Details on this clonotype: The conserved closing phenylalanine or tryptophan is absent in this CDR3, likely reflecting a read error. The DNA is left out, because the CDR3 cannot be placed on it with certainty; the CDR3 is given as TCRdb lists it. The chain recombines TRBV10-3 with TRBJ2-1; the D call in the table, TRBD1, was not verified against the DNA. Germline V lookup: CDR1 ENHRY, CDR2 SYGVKD. The CDR3 is 8 amino acids in total, end residues counted. CDR3 sequence reads: CASSYRST.

To note about this clonotype: The junction departs from the called germline gene at one end, perhaps through a read error. V and J are TRBV5-1 and TRBJ2-5; D gene uncertain. This CDR3 is built from 14 residues. Germline loops: CDR1 SGHRS, CDR2 YFSETQ. The CDR3 DNA is TGCGCCAGCAACTTGGAAGGGTCTAGGGAGACCCAGTACTTC. It encodes CASNLEGSRETQYF.

V usage is TRBV7-2 and J usage is TRBJ1-6; a weak D match, TRBD1 (6 bases). The CDR3 spans 14 residues. V was clipped by 4 bases and J by 7 bases, with 11 bases between them. CDR1 SGHTA and CDR2 FQGNSA come from the germline V gene. The CDR3 loop reads CASSSNRENSPLHF. CDR3 DNA: TGTGCCAGCAGCTCTAACAGGGAGAATTCACCCCTCCACTTT. Variable domain in full (rest from reference TRBV7-2 and TRBJ1-6): GAGVSQSPSNKVTEKGKDVELRCDPISGHTALYWYRQSLGQGLEFLIYFQGNSAPDKSGLPSDRFSAERTGGSVSTLTIQRTQQEDSAVYLCASSSNRENSPLHFGNGTRLTVT.

This chain joins TRBV15 and TRBJ2-6; no firm D call. The CDR3 extends over 15 amino acids. Between the trimmed V and J ends, which lost 1 base and 1 base, there was a span of 5 bases. Germline CDR1 is LNHNV and CDR2 is YYDKDF (reference sequence). This CDR3 reads CATSRGGSGANVLTF. CDR3 DNA sequence: TGTGCCACCAGCAGAGGGGGTTCTGGGGCCAACGTCCTGACTTTC.

The V call is TRBV7-4, the J call TRBJ2-3, with a tentative D call TRBD2 (6 bases). The germline CDR1 and CDR2 sequences are SGHVT and SQSDAQ. This CDR3 is 17 amino acids long. V was shortened by 4 bases and J by 0 bases, with 17 bases between the two germline ends. The DNA for the CDR3 is TGTGCCAGCAGCTCGAAAGCGGGCGCGACGAGCACAGATACGCAGTATTTT. Translated: CASSSKAGATSTDTQYF.

This clonotype was counted only a few times. V is TRBV24-1 and J is TRBJ2-7; D call uncertain. CDR3 length: 13 amino acids. Trimming removed 0 bases at V and 10 bases at J, with 12 bases between. CDR1 and CDR2 from the germline V gene are KGHDR and SFDVKD. The chain's CDR3 is CATSDLTPFGQYF. CDR3 nucleotide sequence: TGTGCCACCAGTGATTTGACTCCCTTCGGACAGTACTTC.

This clonotype was picked up a small number of times. This sequence joins TRBV29-1 and TRBJ1-1, with D perhaps TRBD1 (5 bases). Between the trimmed V and J ends, which lost 3 bases and 2 bases, there was a span of 10 bases. CDR3 size: 13 residues. Germline V gene data show CDR1 as SQVTM and CDR2 as ANQGSEA. The CDR3 is CSVEGVSNTEAFF. The CDR3 nucleotides are TGCAGCGTTGAGGGGGTCAGCAACACTGAAGCTTTCTTT.

The J gene is TRBJ1-2, the V gene TRBV7-9; D call uncertain. Germline-derived CDR1 and CDR2 are SEHNR and FQNEAQ (reference sequence). The CDR3 covers 14 residues. V lost 5 bases, J lost 4 bases, and 14 bases lay in between. CDR3 protein: CASSPGSQAYGYTF. Here the CDR3 DNA reads TGTGCCAGCAGCCCCGGGAGCCAGGCCTATGGCTACACCTTC. The variable domain in full, completed from reference TRBV7-9 and TRBJ1-2, reads DTGVSQNPRHKITKRGQNVTFRCDPISEHNRLYWYRQTLGQGPEFLTYFQNEAQLEKSRLLSDRFSAERPKGSFSTLEIQRTEQGDSAMYLCASSPGSQAYGYTFGSGTRLTVV.

The chain is built from TRBV29-1 and TRBJ2-7, with 13 bases identical to TRBD2. The CDR3 is 15 amino acids. The germline CDR1 and CDR2 sequences are SQVTM and ANQGSEA. J gave up 9 bases and V 4 bases, and 12 bases lay outside the gene matches. The CDR3 DNA sequence: TGCAGCGTTGTTTTTTCGACTAGCGGGGGGTTCCGGCAGTACTTC. Its protein product is CSVVFSTSGGFRQYF.

In this sample, this clonotype turned up many times. V gene TRBV12-3 or TRBV12-4 combines with J gene TRBJ1-2, with D hard to call. V dropped 5 bases and J dropped 7 bases, with 14 bases sitting between them. The CDR3 extends over 13 amino acids. The CDR3 loop reads CASSPVRESGYTF. Written as DNA, the CDR3 is TGTGCCAGCAGTCCAGTAAGGGAGAGTGGCTACACCTTC.